These 11 T cell receptor beta chains were all obtained from the same sample, sequenced in a study of T cell responses to AZD1222 COVID-19 vaccine. Clones were sequenced by immunoSEQ multiplex PCR, and TCRdb holds only the in-frame ones, with some missing. The sample carries 95,000 to 150,000 clones, around 85% recorded once. The source was peripheral blood, collected on day 0 of AZD1222 vaccination. The receptor set was obtained from an adult in good health.

The V call is TRBV29-1, the J call TRBJ1-2, with 8 nucleotides matching TRBD1. Germline CDR1 reads SQVTM; CDR2 reads ANQGSEA. This CDR3 has 15 residues. The V segment lost 6 bases and the J segment 2 bases; nucleotides outside the gene matches: 11. The CDR3 bases are TGCAGCGTGACCGGGACAGGTTTAGGGAACTATGGCTACACCTTC. It specifies CSVTGTGLGNYGYTF. The whole variable domain, filled in from reference TRBV29-1 and TRBJ1-2, reads SAVISQKPSRDICQRGTSLTIQCQVDSQVTMMFWYRQQPGQSLTLIATANQGSEATYESGFVIDKFPISRPNLTFSTLTVSNMSPEDSSIYLCSVTGTGLGNYGYTFGSGTRLTVV.

V usage is TRBV28 and J usage is TRBJ1-5, with TRBD1 identical over 7 bases. The V segment lost 10 bases and the J segment 1 base; nucleotides outside the gene matches: 10. Germline V gene lookup returns CDR1 MDHEN and CDR2 SYDVKM. This CDR3 comprises 15 residues. As DNA, the CDR3 is TGTGCCAACAGACCAGGGGGTTCGAGCAATCAGCCCCAGCATTTT. Translated, it gives CANRPGGSSNQPQHF.

The V call is TRBV29-1, the J call TRBJ1-4; D gene unclear. Germline-derived CDR1 and CDR2 are SQVTM and ANQGSEA. The CDR3 has 12 residues. V was cut by 7 bases and J by 10 bases, with 16 bases left in between. CDR3 bases: TGCAGCGGATCTGACGAGAACGGAAAACTGTTTTTT. Protein sequence: CSGSDENGKLFF.

In its sample, this clone was seen a few times. This CDR3 is CASSRNTLKPGANVLTF. The CDR3 region has the DNA TGTGCCAGCAGTCGAAACACCCTTAAACCTGGGGCCAACGTCCTGACTTTC. The rearrangement links TRBV7-9 to TRBJ2-6; D gene ambiguous. The CDR3 length is 17 residues. V dropped 6 bases and J dropped 2 bases, with 17 bases sitting between them. The V gene's germline CDR1 is SEHNR and CDR2 FQNEAQ (reference sequence).

As DNA, the CDR3 is TGTGCCAGCAGCCCTAGTGGAGGGGTGAGCTCCTACGAGCAGTACTTC. This codes for CASSPSGGVSSYEQYF. The J gene is TRBJ2-7, the V gene TRBV28, with D possibly TRBD2 on 6 matching bases. Deletions cut 6 bases from V and 0 bases from J, with 18 bases between. This CDR3 region has 16 residues. CDR1 is MDHEN, CDR2 SYDVKM, per germline.

The chain combines TRBV20-1 with TRBJ2-1; 7 bases are a match to TRBD2. CDR3 length: 14 amino acids. V shed 3 bases, J shed 9 bases, and the junction held 11 bases outside the gene matches. The germline CDR1 and CDR2 sequences are DFQATT and SNEGSKA (reference sequence). CDR3 sequence reads: CSASPIGEGSEQFF. Written as DNA, the CDR3 is TGCAGTGCTAGTCCCATCGGGGAGGGGAGTGAGCAGTTCTTC.

The rearrangement joins TRBV28 to TRBJ1-4, with D possibly matching TRBD1 (6 bases). The V end lost 5 bases, the J end lost 2 bases, and 9 bases lay between the germline ends. Germline loops: CDR1 MDHEN, CDR2 SYDVKM. The CDR3 contains 14 residues. This CDR3 reads CASSPGVTNEKLFF. DNA of the CDR3: TGTGCCAGCAGTCCAGGGGTGACTAATGAAAAACTGTTTTTT.

The chain recombines TRBV18 with TRBJ1-4, with D uncertain. From germline, CDR1 is KGHSH and CDR2 LQKENI. V was trimmed by 2 bases and J by 2 bases, leaving 9 bases between them. The CDR3 has 15 residues. In DNA form, the CDR3 reads TGTGCCAGCTCACCAATAGAGGCGACTAATGAAAAACTGTTTTTT. It is translated as CASSPIEATNEKLFF.

The rearrangement links TRBV29-1 to TRBJ1-5; D gene uncertain. Between the trimmed V and J ends, which lost 4 bases and 6 bases, there was a span of 13 bases. Looked up from germline, CDR1 is SQVTM and CDR2 is ANQGSEA. The CDR3 consists of 13 residues. CDR3 bases: TGCAGCGTTGGTCCCGGGGTCGGTCAGCCCCAGCATTTT. This codes for CSVGPGVGQPQHF.

The chain combines TRBV4-3 with TRBJ2-3, with TRBD2 matching 10 bases. Germline CDR1 is LGHNA and CDR2 is YSLEER. The CDR3 length is 16 residues. The trim removed 0 bases at V and 5 bases at J, leaving 5 bases unmatched. The CDR3 DNA is TGCGCCAGCAGCCAAGATTCGGCTAGCGGGAGAGATACGCAGTATTTT. Protein: CASSQDSASGRDTQYF.

This sequence joins TRBV5-1 and TRBJ1-2, with 7 bases matching TRBD1. CDR3 length: 14 residues. The ends lost 1 base at V and 5 bases at J; junction bases unmatched: 5. Germline CDR1 and CDR2: SGHRS and YFSETQ. CDR3 DNA sequence: TGCGCCAGCAGCTTGAACAGGGGAGCGTATGGCTACACCTTC. This translates into CASSLNRGAYGYTF.